This is a list of T cell receptor beta chains from one sample in a study of regulatory T cells in long-lasting Graves disease. TCRdb independently ran MiXCR on the multiplex PCR reads; one entry per CDR3 protein. The table records roughly 380,000 distinct CDR3 sequences, about a sixth of them present only once. These data are also associated with another study on T cells in Graves' hyperthyroidism and ophthalmopathy.

The sample consisted of peripheral blood mononuclear cells (PBMCs), taken at new diagnosis, from a patient treated with antithyroid drugs. These receptors originate from a man aged 40-55 years with Graves disease. CDR3s leave out the opening cysteine and the closing phenylalanine or tryptophan. Fields, in order: J gene, V gene, clone size, CDR3 protein. Clone sizes are given selectively: once, few, many, or a class where the clone is expanded.

TRBJ2-4,TRBV12-5,NA,ASGLTSTGPTKNIQY
TRBJ1-3,TRBV28,many,ASSFGENTIY
TRBJ2-7,TRBV7-2,many,ARDGLWYGSSEQY
TRBJ2-2,TRBV19,many,ASRDEGTSGNTGELF
TRBJ2-5,TRBV28,many,ASSLGRYQETQY
TRBJ1-2,TRBV6-1,many,ASSEPRQVANYGYT
TRBJ1-4,TRBV18,many,ASSPRGTNEKLF
TRBJ1-1,TRBV27,NA,ASSIDRVNTEAF
TRBJ1-4,TRBV18,many,ASSPADEKLF
TRBJ2-5,TRBV13,many,ASSPYRGQNGETQY
TRBJ1-2,TRBV14,NA,ASSQIGRAAYGYT
TRBJ2-7,TRBV12-3/TRBV12-4,many,ASSRTGGPAYEQY
TRBJ2-7,TRBV24-1,many,ATSQGFAQVHEQY
TRBJ1-4,TRBV12-3/TRBV12-4,many,ASSPGQGGANEKLF
TRBJ2-7,TRBV7-2,many,ASSTLQGWYEQY
TRBJ1-1,TRBV2,many,ASSEWGESEAF
TRBJ2-7,TRBV20-1,many,SARDHGTQLYEQY
TRBJ1-5,TRBV5-5,few,ASSQLVAGDQPQH
TRBJ2-3,TRBV5-1,many,ASSYPRDRSTDTQY
TRBJ1-4,TRBV18,NA,ASSTQGASFEKLF
TRBJ2-5,TRBV12-3/TRBV12-4,many,ASSEGAETQY
TRBJ1-3,TRBV29-1,few,SVEEQLGNTIY
TRBJ2-2,TRBV18,many,ASSRSEYTGELF
TRBJ1-5,TRBV20-1,NA,SATGTGHGQPQH
TRBJ2-7,TRBV7-9,many,ASSRGQGHDEQY
TRBJ1-5,TRBV12-3/TRBV12-4,many,ASSLSSGAPFMDQPQH
TRBJ1-1,TRBV5-1,NA,ASSSHGTILNTEAF
TRBJ1-5,TRBV5-6,many,ASSLAHSNQPQH
TRBJ2-7,TRBV7-6,many,ASSQFTGDEQY
TRBJ2-7,TRBV7-2,many,ASSLVGEQY
TRBJ1-2,TRBV28,many,ASSYQGALTGNYGYT
TRBJ2-3,TRBV28,many,ASRPLGGGTSTDTQY
TRBJ1-1,TRBV12-3/TRBV12-4,NA,ASSLIAMNTEAF
TRBJ1-5,TRBV30,many,AWTGTGGDQPQH
TRBJ2-1,TRBV10-3,NA,AISEGLNSYNEQF
TRBJ2-3,TRBV24-1,NA,ATSDLYGGSTDTQY
TRBJ1-4,TRBV20-1,few,SSNLANEKLF
TRBJ1-6,TRBV27,NA,ASSPDGISPLH
TRBJ2-1,TRBV30,few,AWSVAESSYNEQF
TRBJ1-2,TRBV20-1,NA,SARDRRLKTYGYT
TRBJ2-7,TRBV30,NA,AWSHLITGGEQY
TRBJ2-3,TRBV14,many,ASSHRGREDTQY
TRBJ2-7,TRBV12-3/TRBV12-4,many,ASSSLDRAEQY
TRBJ1-5,TRBV18,many,ASSTDGDSNQPQH
TRBJ2-3,TRBV20-1,NA,SAEDVGGTDTQY
TRBJ2-7,TRBV18,medium-sized,ASSPGGAGHEQY
TRBJ1-6,TRBV20-1,NA,SANEGSSYNSPLH
TRBJ1-5,TRBV5-6,many,ASSSPGGRGHQPQH
TRBJ2-5,TRBV27,many,ASSNEGEETQY
TRBJ2-7,TRBV5-4,NA,ASSQDSRSSYEQY
TRBJ2-1,TRBV7-2,few,ASSSFQF
TRBJ1-4,TRBV12-3/TRBV12-4,many,ASSPDRAFNEKLF
TRBJ2-5,TRBV5-6,many,ASTQVFRGSETQY
TRBJ2-5,TRBV7-9,NA,ASSLALLLAGKGETQY
TRBJ1-2,TRBV28,NA,ACNRLSYGYT